This passage covers 28 T cell receptor beta chains from one sample sequenced in a study of early T cells in non-severe SARS-CoV-2 infection. TCRdb re-called the 5' RACE reads with MiXCR, one entry per CDR3 protein. This table holds about 59,000 distinct CDR3 sequences, 13% found once. Sequenced material: whole blood, taken at baseline. These receptors all stem from an adult who was a healthcare worker with PCR-confirmed SARS-CoV-2 infection or an uninfected control (not recorded which).

This clonotype came up a few times. This chain links TRBV7-9 with TRBJ2-6; no firm D call. From germline, CDR1 is SEHNR and CDR2 FQNEAQ (reference sequence). The CDR3 loop spans 13 amino acids. The V end lost 5 bases, the J end lost 4 bases, and 6 bases lay between the germline ends. Here the CDR3 DNA reads TGTGCCAGCAGCGCCGTCGGGGCCAACGTCCTGACTTTC. Translated, it gives CASSAVGANVLTF.

The gene calls are TRBV7-9 and TRBJ2-1; 7 bases map to TRBD2. Germline trimming cut 5 bases from V and 2 bases from J; bases unmatched to any gene: 6. The CDR3 is 15 amino acids. CDR1 is SEHNR and CDR2 is FQNEAQ in the germline V gene (reference sequence). CDR3 bases: TGTGCCAGCAGCCTGGGACTAACCGCCTACAATGAGCAGTTCTTC. Its protein product is CASSLGLTAYNEQFF.

The sample holds a few counts of this clonotype. The genes are TRBV7-3 and TRBJ2-7; a possible D gene is TRBD2 (6 bases). Trimming stripped 10 bases from V and 0 bases from J, with 28 bases between. This CDR3 is 18 amino acids long. Germline CDR1 SGHTA, CDR2 FQGTGA. This CDR3 reads CAIPGRRRTDQSSYEQYF. CDR3 nucleotide sequence: TGTGCCATCCCAGGGAGGAGACGGACCGATCAGAGCTCCTACGAGCAGTACTTC.

This clonotype was recorded at least ten times. The rearrangement links TRBV3-1 to TRBJ2-3; unclear D gene. The CDR3 extends over 13 amino acids. Germline assignment: CDR1 LGHDT and CDR2 YNNKEL (reference sequence). V was shortened by 0 bases and J by 11 bases, with 12 bases between the two germline ends. In nucleotides, the CDR3 is TGTGCCAGCAGCCAAGAAAGAGGAAGCCGGCAGTATTTT. Its protein product is CASSQERGSRQYF.

The sample holds a few counts of this clonotype. The J gene is TRBJ1-4, the V gene TRBV4-1; D remains ambiguous. Trimming stripped 2 bases from V and 0 bases from J, with 4 bases between. There are 14 residues in the CDR3. From germline, CDR1 is MGHRA and CDR2 YSYEKL. This CDR3 is CASSQYTTNEKLFF. CDR3 in DNA: TGCGCCAGCAGCCAATACACAACTAATGAAAAACTGTTTTTT.

This clonotype was observed many times. The genes are TRBV12-3 or TRBV12-4 and TRBJ2-2; perhaps TRBD2 as D (5 bases). This CDR3 region has 17 residues. V was cut by 6 bases and J by 3 bases, with 20 bases left in between. The CDR3 bases are TGTGCCAGCAGCACCCGAGGACTTATGGCTCACACCGGGGAGCTGTTTTTT. It codes for CASSTRGLMAHTGELFF.

This clonotype has just a few counts. This sequence joins TRBV5-1 and TRBJ2-1, with TRBD1 matching over 8 bases. J was trimmed by 9 bases and V by 4 bases; bases with no gene match: 6. The germline CDR1 and CDR2 sequences are SGHRS and YFSETQ. The CDR3 spans 13 residues. The CDR3 bases are TGCGCCAGCAGCCTGGGGACAGGTGGTGAGCAGTTCTTC. It encodes CASSLGTGGEQFF. Based on the CDR3 plus reference TRBV5-1 and TRBJ2-1, the full variable domain is KAGVTQTPRYLIKTRGQQVTLSCSPISGHRSVSWYQQTPGQGLQFLFEYFSETQRNKGNFPGRFSGRQFSNSRSEMNVSTLELGDSALYLCASSLGTGGEQFFGPGTRLTVL.

This clonotype was recorded a few times. The rearrangement uses TRBV7-6 and TRBJ2-2; TRBD2 matches at 10 bases. The germline V gene encodes CDR1 SGHVS and CDR2 FNYEAQ. V shed 1 base and J 5 bases; nucleotides not matched to a gene: 4. CDR3 length equals 16 residues. The CDR3 coding sequence is TGTGCCAGCAGCTTAGGGGCTAGCGGGAGTACCGGGGAGCTGTTTTTT. Its protein is CASSLGASGSTGELFF. Together with reference TRBV7-6 and TRBJ2-2, the CDR3 gives the full variable domain: GAGVSQSPRYKVTKRGQDVALRCDPISGHVSLYWYRQALGQGPEFLTYFNYEAQQDKSGLPNDRFSAERPEGSISTLTIQRTEQRDSAMYRCASSLGASGSTGELFFGEGSRLTVL.

The chain has TRBV18 and TRBJ2-3, with 9 bases matching TRBD2. Germline values: CDR1 KGHSH, CDR2 LQKENI. V gave up 4 bases and J gave up 0 bases; unmatched junction bases: 5. The CDR3 consists of 16 residues. For the CDR3, the DNA is TGTGCCAGCTCACTAACAGCGGGGGGCAGCACAGATACGCAGTATTTT. Translated: CASSLTAGGSTDTQYF.

Ten or more counts support this clonotype. V and J are TRBV18 and TRBJ1-1; the match to TRBD1 covers 8 bases. The CDR3 has 16 residues. V shed 6 bases and J 3 bases; nucleotides not matched to a gene: 12. Per the germline V gene, CDR1 is KGHSH and CDR2 is LQKENI. The CDR3: CASSIYRTGRDTEAFF. The CDR3 region has the DNA TGTGCCAGCTCGATTTACCGGACAGGGCGGGACACTGAAGCTTTCTTT.

A word on this clonotype: A read error may account for a junction end that differs from germline. The chain joins TRBV7-6 to TRBJ2-3; TRBD2 might be the D (6 bases). This CDR3 is 13 amino acids long. Germline V gene sequence: CDR1 SGHVS, CDR2 FNYEAQ. The CDR3 bases are TGTGCTAGCAGGGAGGAGAACACAGATACGCAGTATTTT. This sequence encodes CASREENTDTQYF.

This clonotype has more than one count but fewer than ten. The chain links TRBV11-1 to TRBJ2-7; TRBD1 or TRBD2 may be the D gene (6 bases each). Germline-derived CDR1 and CDR2 are SGHAT and FQDESV (reference sequence). Trimming took 3 bases from V and 5 from J, leaving 14 bases between them. This CDR3 comprises 14 residues. In DNA, the CDR3 is TGTGCCAGCAGCTTTCCCTGGGGGGCTAACGAGCAGTACTTC. Translation: CASSFPWGANEQYF.

This clonotype was recorded a few times. The J gene is TRBJ1-6, the V gene TRBV7-3; 12 bases fit TRBD1. The CDR3 is made up of 14 amino acids. J was trimmed by 10 bases and V by 4 bases; bases with no gene match: 2. The germline CDR1 and CDR2 sequences are SGHTA and FQGTGA. In DNA, the CDR3 is TGTGCCAGCAGCTATGGGACAGGGGGCTCACCCCTCCACTTT. As protein: CASSYGTGGSPLHF.

This clonotype showed up many times. The chain joins TRBV20-1 to TRBJ1-6, with D possibly matching TRBD1 (5 bases). This CDR3 region has 16 residues. V lost 0 bases and J lost 3, with 12 bases in between. The germline V gene encodes CDR1 DFQATT and CDR2 SNEGSKA (reference sequence). The CDR3 sequence: CSARDSGVNYNSPLHF. The DNA for the CDR3 is TGCAGTGCTAGAGATTCGGGGGTTAACTATAATTCACCCCTCCACTTT.

V usage is TRBV18 and J usage is TRBJ2-3, with 7 bases fitting TRBD1. V dropped 3 bases and J dropped 0; count of bases not matched to a gene: 3. CDR3 length: 15 amino acids. CDR1 KGHSH and CDR2 LQKENI come from the germline V gene. The DNA for the CDR3 is TGTGCCAGCTCACCGGGACAGTTGAGCACAGATACGCAGTATTTT. Translating gives CASSPGQLSTDTQYF.

This clonotype was seen repeatedly, ten times or more. This chain connects TRBV12-3 or TRBV12-4 to TRBJ1-5; possibly TRBD1 for D (6 bases). V shed 6 bases and J shed 0 bases, with 12 bases lying between them. CDR3 length: 15 residues. Written as DNA, the CDR3 is TGTGCCAGCAGGGAAGGGACAACTAGCAATCAGCCCCAGCATTTT. Its protein product is CASREGTTSNQPQHF.

This clonotype was observed many times. The CDR3 DNA reads TGTGCCAGCGGCGGGAACGACAGGGGCTCCTACAATGAGCAGTTCTTC. It encodes CASGGNDRGSYNEQFF. The chain joins TRBV7-8 to TRBJ2-1; TRBD1 agrees at 8 bases. Trimming at V came to 8 bases and at J to 0 bases, leaving 9 bases not matched to a gene. The germline V gene encodes CDR1 SGHVS and CDR2 FQNEAQ. This CDR3 has 16 residues.

This clonotype was seen many times. The genes are TRBV6-1 and TRBJ1-2, with 7 nucleotides matching TRBD1. CDR1 and CDR2 (germline): MNHNS, SASEGT. The CDR3 is made up of 15 amino acids. V lost 2 bases and J lost 4; bases outside the gene matches: 7. CDR3 residues: CASSENRGPSYGYTF. In DNA form, the CDR3 reads TGTGCCAGCAGTGAAAACAGGGGACCATCCTATGGCTACACCTTC.

This clonotype was recorded at least ten times. The genes are TRBV29-1 and TRBJ1-1; 7 nucleotides match TRBD1. CDR3 length: 14 amino acids. Trimming took 5 bases from V and 4 from J; bases not matched to a gene: 10. CDR1 and CDR2 (germline): SQVTM, ANQGSEA. The CDR3 DNA sequence: TGCAGCGTTATTTCGTTGCAGGGGGGCACTGAAGCTTTCTTT. Residues: CSVISLQGGTEAFF.

This clonotype turned up a few times. This rearrangement joins TRBV13 to TRBJ2-7, with D possibly TRBD1 on 5 matching bases. The CDR3 is 14 amino acids. The V gene's germline CDR1 is PRHDT and CDR2 FYEKMQ (reference sequence). Between the trimmed V and J ends, which lost 0 bases and 3 bases, there was a span of 9 bases. The CDR3 region has the DNA TGTGCCAGCAGCTTAGGGGACAAATACTACGAGCAGTACTTC. Translated: CASSLGDKYYEQYF.

This clonotype was found a few times. The rearrangement joins TRBV20-1 to TRBJ2-1; D may be TRBD2 (6 bases). In germline, CDR1 is DFQATT, CDR2 SNEGSKA (reference sequence). This CDR3 is built from 14 residues. Trimming removed 6 bases from V and 1 base from J, with 13 bases in between. The CDR3 reads CSAGGAGSYNEQFF. In DNA, the CDR3 is TGCAGTGCCGGAGGGGCGGGGTCCTACAATGAGCAGTTCTTC.

This clonotype was recorded a few times. The rearrangement links TRBV11-3 to TRBJ2-7; tentative D call: TRBD2 (6 bases). The V end lost 2 bases, the J end lost 4 bases, and 18 bases lay between the germline ends. This CDR3 is 16 amino acids long. The germline V gene encodes CDR1 SGHNT and CDR2 YENEEA. DNA for the CDR3: TGTGCCAGCAGCTTATACTCGGGCGGCGGGGAGTACGAGCAGTACTTC. It encodes CASSLYSGGGEYEQYF.

This clonotype was found a few times. This chain uses TRBV11-3 with TRBJ2-1; 11 bases map to TRBD2. Germline V gene sequence: CDR1 SGHNT, CDR2 YENEEA. CDR3 length equals 15 residues. V trimming: 0 bases; J trimming: 9 bases; junction bases outside the gene matches: 4. CDR3 in DNA: TGTGCCAGCAGCTTAGAAGGGACTAGCGGCAGTGAGCAGTTCTTC. This translates into CASSLEGTSGSEQFF.

This clonotype has at least ten counts. V is TRBV2 and J is TRBJ1-2; D ambiguous. The CDR3 covers 17 residues. Between the trimmed V and J ends, which lost 6 bases and 2 bases, there was a span of 22 bases. Germline assignment: CDR1 SNHLY and CDR2 FYNNEI. Here the CDR3 reads CASRGFIQADTNYGYTF. CDR3 bases: TGTGCCAGCAGGGGATTTATCCAGGCAGATACAAACTATGGCTACACCTTC. The whole variable domain, filled in from reference TRBV2 and TRBJ1-2, reads EPEVTQTPSHQVTQMGQEVILRCVPISNHLYFYWYRQILGQKVEFLVSFYNNEISEKSEIFDDQFSVERPDGSNFTLKIRSTKLEDSAMYFCASRGFIQADTNYGYTFGSGTRLTVV.

The chain carries TRBV7-9 and TRBJ2-3; D is uncertain. Trimming shortened V by 1 base and J by 3 bases, and 14 bases separated the two germline ends. Germline lookup yields CDR1 SEHNR and CDR2 FQNEAQ (reference sequence). The CDR3 is made up of 16 amino acids. The CDR3 is CASSLGQRRLTDTQYF. CDR3 bases: TGTGCCAGCAGCTTAGGTCAGCGCCGCTTGACAGATACGCAGTATTTT.

This clonotype has a handful of counts. V is TRBV29-1 and J is TRBJ2-2, with D unclear. This CDR3 contains 12 residues. Germline-derived CDR1 and CDR2 are SQVTM and ANQGSEA. Trimming left V 6 bases short and J 4 bases short, with 9 bases between. CDR3 DNA: TGCAGCGTCCTGGGTCGCACCGGGGAGCTGTTTTTT. It specifies CSVLGRTGELFF.

This clonotype was observed many times. J is TRBJ2-3 and V is TRBV12-3 or TRBV12-4, with D possibly TRBD2 on 6 matching bases. V was trimmed by 6 bases and J by 3 bases, leaving 16 bases between them. The CDR3 totals 15 residues. In DNA, the CDR3 is TGTGCCAGCAGCCCCCCTAGCGTTGGAACAGATACGCAGTATTTT. Protein sequence: CASSPPSVGTDTQYF.

The CDR3 DNA reads TGCAGTGCTAGACGGGGCTTCCAAGAGACCCAGTACTTC. Translated, it gives CSARRGFQETQYF. The genes are TRBV20-1 and TRBJ2-5, with D perhaps assigned TRBD1 or TRBD2 (5 bases each). Trimming took 2 bases from V and 1 from J, leaving 8 bases between them. The CDR3 is made up of 13 amino acids. CDR1 DFQATT and CDR2 SNEGSKA come from the germline V gene (reference sequence).